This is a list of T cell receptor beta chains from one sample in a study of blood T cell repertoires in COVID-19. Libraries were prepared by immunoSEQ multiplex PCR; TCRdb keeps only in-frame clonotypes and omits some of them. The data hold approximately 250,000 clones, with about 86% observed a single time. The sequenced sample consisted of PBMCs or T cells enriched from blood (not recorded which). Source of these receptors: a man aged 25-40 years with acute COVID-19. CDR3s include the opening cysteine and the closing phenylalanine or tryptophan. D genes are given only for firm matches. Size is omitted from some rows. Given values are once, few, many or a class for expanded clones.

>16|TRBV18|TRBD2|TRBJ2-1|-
CASSPVLAGTVVEQFF
TGTGCCAGCTCACCAGTCCTAGCGGGGACAGTGGTGGAGCAGTTCTTC
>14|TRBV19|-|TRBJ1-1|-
CASTIGGTNTEAFF
TGTGCCAGTACCATAGGAGGGACGAACACTGAAGCTTTCTTT
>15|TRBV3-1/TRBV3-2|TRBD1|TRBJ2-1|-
CASSPTGDFYNEQFF
TGTGCCAGCAGCCCGACAGGGGACTTCTACAATGAGCAGTTCTTC
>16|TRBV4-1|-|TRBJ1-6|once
CASSQAASSYNSPLHF
TGCGCCAGCAGCCAAGCTGCTAGCTCCTATAATTCACCCCTCCACTTT
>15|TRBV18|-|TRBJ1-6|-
CASSDRPRNNSPLHF
TGTGCCAGCTCAGACAGACCCCGGAATAATTCACCCCTCCACTTT
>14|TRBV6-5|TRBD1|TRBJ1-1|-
CASSYPGGKSEAFF
TGTGCCAGCAGTTACCCAGGGGGAAAGTCTGAAGCTTTCTTT
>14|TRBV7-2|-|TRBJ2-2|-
CASSLGQPTGELFF
TGTGCCAGCAGCCTAGGACAACCCACCGGGGAGCTGTTTTTT
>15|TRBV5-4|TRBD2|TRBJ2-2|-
CASSPSGVGTGELFF
TGTGCCAGCAGCCCTAGCGGGGTGGGCACCGGGGAGCTGTTTTTT
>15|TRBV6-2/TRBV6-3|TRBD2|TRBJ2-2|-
CASSGGRRDTGELFF
TGTGCCAGCAGCGGCGGGAGGAGGGACACCGGGGAGCTGTTTTTT
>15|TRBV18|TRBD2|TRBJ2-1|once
CASSPAGDRRDEQFF
TGTGCCAGCTCACCAGCGGGAGACCGGAGGGATGAGCAGTTCTTC
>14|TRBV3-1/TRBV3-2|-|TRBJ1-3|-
CASSLGGAGNTIYF
TGTGCCAGCAGCCTGGGGGGGGCTGGAAACACCATATATTTT
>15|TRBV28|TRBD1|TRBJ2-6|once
CASRRQGGGANVLTF
TGTGCCAGCAGGCGACAGGGTGGTGGGGCCAACGTCCTGACTTTC
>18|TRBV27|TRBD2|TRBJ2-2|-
CASSIILPGLAGTGELFF
TGTGCCAGCAGTATCATCCTACCGGGACTAGCAGGCACCGGGGAGCTGTTTTTT
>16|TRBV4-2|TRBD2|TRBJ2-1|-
CASRPETSGRINEQFF
TGTGCCAGCAGACCCGAGACTAGCGGGAGGATCAATGAGCAGTTCTTC
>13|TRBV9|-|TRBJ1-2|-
CASSSRDVEGYTF
TGTGCCAGCAGCTCGCGCGACGTGGAGGGCTACACCTTC
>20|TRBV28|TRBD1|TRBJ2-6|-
CASRTTIGQGVYPGANVLTF
TGTGCCAGCAGAACCACTATAGGACAGGGAGTTTATCCTGGGGCCAACGTCCTGACTTTC
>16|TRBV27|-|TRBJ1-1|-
CASSLSSTLFGTEAFF
TGTGCCAGCAGTTTATCTTCGACTTTATTCGGTACTGAAGCTTTCTTT
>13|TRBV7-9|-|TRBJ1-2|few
CASSHPIFGGYTF
TGTGCCAGCAGCCACCCAATCTTCGGTGGCTACACCTTC
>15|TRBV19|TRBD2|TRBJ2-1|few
CASRPIAGGQFEQFF
TGTGCCAGTAGACCCATAGCGGGGGGGCAGTTTGAGCAGTTCTTC
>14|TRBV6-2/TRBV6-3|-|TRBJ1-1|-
CASSSFLTPTEAFF
TGTGCCAGCAGTTCTTTTCTAACCCCCACTGAAGCTTTCTTT
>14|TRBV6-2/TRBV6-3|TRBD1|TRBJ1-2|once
CASSPPDRRNGYTF
TGTGCCAGCAGCCCACCGGACAGGAGGAATGGCTACACCTTC
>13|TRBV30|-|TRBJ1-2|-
CAWSRTTGWGYTF
TGTGCCTGGAGTAGAACTACAGGGTGGGGCTACACCTTC
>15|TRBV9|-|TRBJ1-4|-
CASSVRQTTNEKLFF
TGTGCCAGCAGCGTCAGACAGACAACTAATGAAAAACTGTTTTTT
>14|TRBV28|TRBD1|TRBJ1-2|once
CASVDRGPNYGYTF
TGTGCCAGCGTCGACAGGGGACCCAACTATGGCTACACCTTC
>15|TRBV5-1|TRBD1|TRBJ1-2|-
CASSSGQGVLDGYTF
TGTGCCAGCAGCTCAGGACAGGGGGTTTTAGATGGCTACACCTTC
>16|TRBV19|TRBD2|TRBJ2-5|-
CASSDPRTSGGETQYF
TGTGCCAGTAGCGACCCCCGGACTAGCGGGGGTGAGACCCAGTACTTC
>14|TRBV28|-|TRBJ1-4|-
CASSYSQGYEKLFF
TGTGCCAGCAGTTATTCGCAGGGGTATGAAAAACTGTTTTTT
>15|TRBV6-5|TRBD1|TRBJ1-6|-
CAASTRRTGDSPLHF
TGTGCCGCCTCAACGCGGCGGACAGGGGACTCACCCCTCCACTTT